The 18 T cell receptor beta chains reported below all come from one sample, sequenced in a study of human T cells and chemical hapten exposure. TCRdb analysed the RACE reads with MiXCR anew, one entry per CDR3 protein. Of some 84,000 distinct CDR3 sequences in the sample, 8% to 13% were seen once. Time point of the sample: patch test 2, 6 weeks after DPC sensitization. Stated treatment: therapeutic diphenylcyclopropenone sensitization with weekly scalp DPC. The input for sequencing was whole blood, taken in connection with sensitization to the hapten diphenylcyclopropenone (DPC). The receptor source for this set is a woman in her forties or fifties with alopecia areata. Some clones in this sample may be carry-over from other donors' samples.

The chain joins TRBV9 to TRBJ2-2, with 9 bases aligning to TRBD1. The length of the CDR3 is 15 residues. Germline CDR1 is SGDLS and CDR2 is YYNGEE. V was pared by 5 bases and J by 8 bases, with 10 bases of the junction left unmatched. Written as DNA, the CDR3 is TGTGCCAGCAGTTCAACAGGGGGCGTAAGAGGGGAGCTGTTTTTT. Protein product: CASSSTGGVRGELFF.

The rearrangement links TRBV10-2 to TRBJ1-5; unclear D gene. Trimming cost V 3 bases and J 0 bases, with 6 bases left between them. Germline V lookup: CDR1 WSHSY, CDR2 SAAADI. The CDR3 contains 14 residues. The DNA for the CDR3 is TGCGCCAGCAGTGACCCATATAGCAATCAGCCCCAGCATTTT. Protein sequence: CASSDPYSNQPQHF.

This clonotype was counted ten times or more. J is TRBJ2-2 and V is TRBV7-6; D is possibly TRBD2 (6 bases). The CDR3 is 14 residues long. Germline V CDR1 and CDR2: SGHVS, FNYEAQ. The V and J ends lost 1 base and 7 bases respectively, with 10 bases between them. The CDR3 region is CASSLGLEGGELFF. CDR3 coding DNA: TGTGCCAGCAGCTTAGGACTAGAAGGCGGGGAGCTGTTTTTT.

There are a few counts of this clonotype. The rearrangement uses TRBV20-1 and TRBJ2-3; D is possibly TRBD1 or TRBD2 (5 bases each). The germline V gene encodes CDR1 DFQATT and CDR2 SNEGSKA (reference sequence). The CDR3 contains 15 residues. Trimming took 3 bases from V and 2 from J, leaving 15 bases between them. The CDR3 loop is CSASEPGTITDTQYF. The DNA of the CDR3 is TGCAGTGCTAGCGAACCCGGGACCATCACAGATACGCAGTATTTT.

This chain links TRBV7-8 with TRBJ2-1, with no clear D. V was cut by 1 base and J by 2 bases, with 9 bases left in between. The CDR3 sequence is 15 residues long. In germline, CDR1 is SGHVS, CDR2 FQNEAQ. In DNA form, the CDR3 reads TGTGCCAGCAGCTTAGGAGGATTACCCTACAATGAGCAGTTCTTC. Translation: CASSLGGLPYNEQFF.

The chain couples TRBV10-3 to TRBJ2-7, with D possibly being TRBD1 (7 bases). Germline CDR1 is ENHRY and CDR2 is SYGVKD. Trimming took off 3 bases at V and 3 bases at J, with 21 bases between the two ends. The CDR3 is 17 amino acids. CDR3 bases: TGTGCCATCAGTGATCAAGGGGGGACAGCTGCCCGCTACGAGCAGTACTTC. It specifies CAISDQGGTAARYEQYF.

In this sample, this clonotype turned up many times. The V gene is TRBV7-8, the J gene TRBJ2-6; D gene uncertain. Trimming left V 4 bases short and J 8 bases short, with 9 bases between. The CDR3 is 13 amino acids. Germline-derived CDR1 and CDR2 are SGHVS and FQNEAQ. CDR3 DNA sequence: TGTGCCAGCAGCTCAACACTGACCAACGTCCTGACTTTC. Translating gives CASSSTLTNVLTF.

This clonotype came up a few times. The chain has TRBV18 and TRBJ2-7; 10 nucleotides match TRBD2. J lost 2 bases, V lost 3 bases, and 10 bases had no gene match. Germline CDR1 and CDR2: KGHSH and LQKENI. The CDR3 consists of 17 residues. As DNA, the CDR3 is TGTGCCAGCTCACCCTCGGGGGGAGCGGGAGGGACCTACGAGCAGTACTTC. Its translation is CASSPSGGAGGTYEQYF.

V and J are TRBV20-1 and TRBJ2-2; D perhaps matches TRBD2 (5 bases). The germline gives CDR1 DFQATT, CDR2 SNEGSKA (reference sequence). V was clipped by 6 bases and J by 4 bases, with 21 bases between them. The CDR3 length is 16 residues. The CDR3 region has the DNA TGCAGTGCAAGCGGATCTCTAGGGCATGGCACCGGGGAGCTGTTTTTT. It encodes CSASGSLGHGTGELFF.

In its sample, this clonotype was seen a few times. The chain is built from TRBV7-9 and TRBJ1-1, with no clear D. Looked up from germline, CDR1 is SEHNR and CDR2 is FQNEAQ (reference sequence). V lost 3 bases, J lost 2 bases, and 10 bases lay in between. The CDR3 sequence is 14 residues long. CDR3 sequence: CASSFSFLNTEAFF. For the CDR3, the DNA is TGTGCCAGCAGCTTCAGCTTTCTTAACACTGAAGCTTTCTTT.

This clonotype was observed at least ten times. The gene calls are TRBV12-3 or TRBV12-4 and TRBJ2-1; 8 bases match TRBD2. After removal of 1 base from V and 9 bases from J, the junction contained 11 bases not matched to a gene. The length of the CDR3 is 16 residues. The CDR3 DNA reads as TGTGCCAGCAGTTTAGGGTTCCGGGGGGGTTTGAGTGAGCAGTTCTTC. It encodes CASSLGFRGGLSEQFF.

There are a few counts of this clonotype. V gene TRBV20-1 combines with J gene TRBJ1-5; perhaps TRBD1 as D (6 bases). The length of the CDR3 is 12 residues. V lost 6 bases and J lost 4, with 10 bases in between. Germline CDR1 reads DFQATT; CDR2 reads SNEGSKA (reference sequence). The CDR3 protein is CSAHDRNQPQHF. CDR3 DNA sequence: TGCAGTGCGCACGACAGGAATCAGCCCCAGCATTTT.

This clonotype was picked up a small number of times. V is TRBV30 and J is TRBJ2-1; maybe TRBD1 (6 bases). The CDR3 runs 13 residues. Germline V lookup: CDR1 GTSNPN, CDR2 SVGIG (reference sequence). The germline V and J ends were trimmed by 1 base and 9 bases, with 13 bases remaining between them. CDR3 residues: CAWSGQASSEQFF. The CDR3 DNA reads as TGTGCCTGGAGTGGACAGGCCTCAAGTGAGCAGTTCTTC.

This clonotype was counted between two and nine times. This chain links TRBV5-1 with TRBJ1-4, with D tentatively TRBD1 (5 bases). CDR3 length equals 15 residues. V was pared by 1 base and J by 1 base, with 8 bases between. From germline, CDR1 is SGHRS and CDR2 YFSETQ. CDR3 nucleotide sequence: TGCGCCAGCAGCTTGTTGGGGGGAACTAATGAAAAACTGTTTTTT. It codes for CASSLLGGTNEKLFF.

This clonotype was seen a few times. The chain joins TRBV20-1 to TRBJ1-5; D call uncertain. V lost 1 base, J lost 0 bases, and 7 bases lay in between. The CDR3 has 14 residues. The germline V gene has CDR1 DFQATT and CDR2 SNEGSKA (reference sequence). CDR3 in DNA: TGCAGTGCTAGAGCTGACCTTAGCAATCAGCCCCAGCATTTT. This codes for CSARADLSNQPQHF.

This chain connects TRBV29-1 to TRBJ2-5; D gene ambiguous. Trimming stripped 3 bases from V and 7 bases from J, with 12 bases between. This CDR3 comprises 12 residues. Germline CDR1 and CDR2: SQVTM and ANQGSEA. DNA of the CDR3: TGCAGCGTTGACCCAGAGCTGGGGACCCAGTACTTC. This gives the protein CSVDPELGTQYF.

The chain uses TRBV27 and TRBJ2-2; D possibly corresponds to TRBD2 (5 bases). The CDR3 runs 16 residues. V dropped 3 bases and J dropped 4 bases, with 15 bases sitting between them. Looked up from germline, CDR1 is MNHEY and CDR2 is SMNVEV (reference sequence). CDR3 sequence (DNA): TGTGCCAGCAGTTTTCGGGCAATAGGACTCACCGGGGAGCTGTTTTTT. It codes for CASSFRAIGLTGELFF.

This clonotype showed up many times. The rearrangement uses TRBV29-1 and TRBJ1-2; D gene ambiguous. The V end lost 1 base, the J end lost 0 bases, and 12 bases lay between the germline ends. The length of the CDR3 is 15 residues. The germline CDR1 and CDR2 sequences are SQVTM and ANQGSEA. The CDR3 here is CSVEAPCSPNYGYTF. The CDR3 DNA follows: TGCAGCGTTGAAGCCCCGTGCAGCCCTAACTATGGCTACACCTTC.